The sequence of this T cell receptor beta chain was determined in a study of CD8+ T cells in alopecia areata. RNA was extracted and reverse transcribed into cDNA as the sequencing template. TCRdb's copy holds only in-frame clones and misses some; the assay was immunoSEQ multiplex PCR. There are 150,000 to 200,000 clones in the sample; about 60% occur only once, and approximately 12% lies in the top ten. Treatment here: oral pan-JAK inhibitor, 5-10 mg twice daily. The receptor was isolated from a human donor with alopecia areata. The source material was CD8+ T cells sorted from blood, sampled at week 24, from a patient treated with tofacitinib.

The DNA for the CDR3 is TGTGCCAGCAGCTTGGTATGGGACAGTAATTCACCCCTCCACTTT. The encoded protein is CASSLVWDSNSPLHF. The rearrangement joins TRBV5-6 to TRBJ1-6, with TRBD1 matching 7 bases. CDR1 SGHDT and CDR2 YYEEEE come from the germline V gene. J gave up 6 bases and V 0 bases, and 3 bases lay outside the gene matches. The CDR3 is 15 amino acids.